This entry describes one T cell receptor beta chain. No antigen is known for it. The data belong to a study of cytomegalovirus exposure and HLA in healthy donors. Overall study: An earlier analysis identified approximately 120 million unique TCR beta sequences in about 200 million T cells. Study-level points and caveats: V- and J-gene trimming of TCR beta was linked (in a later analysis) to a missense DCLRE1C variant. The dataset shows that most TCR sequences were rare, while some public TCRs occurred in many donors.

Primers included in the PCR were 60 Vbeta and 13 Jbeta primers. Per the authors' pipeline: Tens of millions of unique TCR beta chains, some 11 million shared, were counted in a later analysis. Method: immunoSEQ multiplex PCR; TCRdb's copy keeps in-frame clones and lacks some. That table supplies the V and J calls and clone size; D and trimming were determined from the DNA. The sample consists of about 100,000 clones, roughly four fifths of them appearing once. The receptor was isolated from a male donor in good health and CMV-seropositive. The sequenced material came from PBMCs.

For the CDR3, the DNA is TGTGCCAGCAACCCAGGGGGCGCCGACACTGAAGCTTTCTTT. It yields the protein CASNPGGADTEAFF. This chain connects TRBV27 to TRBJ1-1, with 8 bases aligning to TRBD1. The CDR3 runs to 14 residues. Per germline, CDR1 MNHEY and CDR2 SMNVEV (reference sequence). The V and J ends lost 7 bases and 3 bases, in that order; junction bases with no gene match: 7.